This T cell receptor (beta chain) stems from a study of CXCR3-negative and CXCR3-positive naive CD8 T cells (dated by TCRdb to between 2018 and 2020). Regarding the complete study: Some 130 million TRB reads were obtained in total, roughly 1.5 +/- 0.3 million reads per library. The diversity and physicochemical repertoire analyses included 11 donors pooled from two independent experiments. The TRBV-TRBJ cluster analysis covered naive subsets from five or six donors and memory cells from 3 donors.

Sequencing relied on a NextSeq 550. The Human TCR Profiling Kit (MiLaboratory) was used to prepare UMI-labeled 5' RACE TRB cDNA libraries. The full amount of extracted RNA was used for cDNA synthesis, and the full amount of resulting cDNA was used for PCR amplification. The libraries were made side by side, with each library going through the same number of PCR cycles. The authors' analysis ran thus. With a minimum of two reads required per UMI, MIGEC and MiXCR pulled out about 52,000 +/- 9,100 unique UMI-labeled TRB cDNA molecules from each library. An average of approximately 40,000 +/- 10,000 functional in-frame TRB CDR3 nucleotide clonotypes without stop codons was found per library. After downsampling to 5000 UMI-labeled TRB molecules per sample, diversity metrics, including normalized Shannon-Wiener and Chao1, were computed in VDJtools. Clonotype-size-weighted physicochemical properties of the central five CDR3 residues (interaction energy, strength, volume and Kidera factor 4) were computed in VDJtools. TCRdb reprocessed the reads, reporting each CDR3 protein sequence once and no DNA. TCRdb assigned the V and J calls; the authors' analysis was not used. This sample's table lists tens of thousands of distinct CDR3 sequences. The ten largest clones add up to roughly 0.58% of the sample.

Findings and caveats that apply to the study as a whole: Because surface CD5, which has been linked to self-reactivity in mice, was comparable between naive subsets, TCR interaction strength was also inferred from TRB CDR3 physicochemical properties. Naive CXCR3-negative and CXCR3-positive cells from the same donor showed similar TRBV-TRBJ usage, whereas memory cells showed distinct patterns. Compared with CXCR3-negative naive cells, CXCR3-positive naive cells had TRB CDR3s with higher hydrophobicity (lower Kidera factor 4), lower energy, and higher strength and volume indices. Repertoire diversity was comparably high in both naive subsets but much lower in memory CD8+ T cells. CXCR3 expression partially decreased after cryopreservation, so most assays used freshly isolated PBMCs.

Each CD8+ T cell subset was flow-sorted in triplicate, with 300,000 or so cells per subset placed directly into RLT lysis buffer. Naive CD8+ T cells were defined stringently as CD45RO-CCR7+CD27+CD95- to exclude memory contaminants. Peripheral blood mononuclear cells were isolated from buffy coats by standard density gradient centrifugation. A FACSAria III was used to flow-sort naive CXCR3-negative and CXCR3-positive CD8+ T cells. Total RNA was extracted from sorted cells using an RNeasy Mini Kit. The cysteine opens and the phenylalanine closes a CDR3 of 12 amino acids. The DNA is unrecorded. The germline V gene supplies CDR1 SQVTM and CDR2 ANQGSEA. Concerning this clonotype itself: This clone's antigen is unknown.

Input material: naive CXCR3+ CD8+ T cells from blood. Read against the paper, the sample's cell subset or site label means: CD45RO-CCR7+CD27+CD95- naive CD8+ T cells expressing CXCR3 (TNR3+). Recombination linked TRBV29-1 to TRBJ2-7. The TCR originated in a human donor in good health. Some clones in this sample may be carry-over from other donors' samples. For the CDR3, the sequence is CSVVQESYEQYF.